A selection of T cell receptor beta chains follows, all from one sample in a study of T cells in narcolepsy. Here immunoSEQ multiplex PCR was the method, and the copy in TCRdb shows in-frame clones only, minus some. Of about 40,000 clones listed, about 87% are singletons. The source material was CD45RA- memory CD4+ T cells from PBMCs. The source of these receptors is a human donor with narcolepsy. The CDR3 runs from the conserved cysteine through the conserved F or W. D genes are given only for firm matches. Some rows have no size entry. The others give once, few or many, or a class for an expanded clone.

TRBV7-2	-	-	TRBJ1-4	TGTGCCAGCAGCTTAGTCTCGGCTGAAAAACTGTTTTTT	CASSLVSAEKLFF
TRBV9	-	-	TRBJ1-2	TGTGCCAGCAGCAGAGGAGGGGACGGTAACTATGGCTACACCTTC	CASSRGGDGNYGYTF
TRBV29-1	-	-	TRBJ2-7	TGCAGCGTAGGGGACGGGTTGGCCTACGAGCAGTACTTC	CSVGDGLAYEQYF
TRBV18	-	-	TRBJ1-4	TGTGCCAGCTCACCCCGACCAGGGGCAGGGAATGAAAAACTGTTTTTT	CASSPRPGAGNEKLFF
TRBV7-9	TRBD2	-	TRBJ2-3	TGTGCCAGCAGCTTGGGACTAGCGGGATTCACAGATACGCAGTATTTT	CASSLGLAGFTDTQYF
TRBV5-4	-	once	TRBJ2-6	TGTGCCAGCAGCTTGGCTGGGGCCAACGTCCTGACTTTC	CASSLAGANVLTF
TRBV6-5	-	-	TRBJ2-7	TGTGCCAGCAGACCTACGAGGGGCGAGCAGTACTTC	CASRPTRGEQYF
TRBV6-1	-	once	TRBJ2-7	TGTGCCAGCAGTACCGGTACCTACGAGCAGTACTTC	CASSTGTYEQYF
TRBV11-3	TRBD2	-	TRBJ2-5	TGTGCCAGCAGCTTAGGGGGCGGACTAGCTTCGGAGACCCAGTACTTC	CASSLGGGLASETQYF
TRBV7-6	-	-	TRBJ2-1	TGTGCCAGCAGCTTCGCTCAAAACAATGAGCAGTTCTTC	CASSFAQNNEQFF
TRBV19	-	-	TRBJ1-1	TGTGCCAGTATAGGCGACGGCGGCACTGAAGCTTTCTTT	CASIGDGGTEAFF
TRBV19	-	-	TRBJ1-2	TGTGCCAGTAATGAGAACTATGGCTACACCTTC	CASNENYGYTF
TRBV2	-	-	TRBJ2-7	TGTGCCAGCAAGGGCCGGGGGCAGCGGGAGCAGTACTTC	CASKGRGQREQYF
TRBV4-2	TRBD1	once	TRBJ1-1	TGTGCCAGCAGCCCCTCACAAGGGACAGGGAGAAACACTGAAGCTTTCTTT	CASSPSQGTGRNTEAFF
TRBV10-1	TRBD1	-	TRBJ2-7	TGCGCCAGCAGTCCCATTTTCGGGACAGGGATTGGCGAGCAGTACTTC	CASSPIFGTGIGEQYF
TRBV5-4	-	few	TRBJ2-7	TGTGCCAGCAGCCAAGATTTGAAGGGGGGGTTTACCTACGAGCAGTACTTC	CASSQDLKGGFTYEQYF
TRBV10-1	TRBD1	-	TRBJ2-7	TGCGCCAGCAGTGAGTCGGGACAGGGGGACTACGAGCAGTACTTC	CASSESGQGDYEQYF